Listed here is a single T cell receptor (beta chain). Its antigen is undetermined. The CDR3 is 16 amino acids. Trimming removed 4 bases at V and 4 bases at J, with 17 bases between. Germline lookup yields CDR1 SGHVS and CDR2 FQNEAQ. This entry comes from a study of cytomegalovirus exposure and HLA in healthy donors. Overall study: An earlier analysis identified more than 90 million unique TCR beta sequences in approximately 190 million T cells. Study observations and caveats: An analysis that was carried out later associated approximately 17,000 TCR beta sequences with HLA alleles at 0.05 false discovery rate. TCR beta V segments were, for the most part, productive about 90% or about 30% of the time in an earlier analysis.

60 Vbeta and 13 Jbeta primers were used in PCR. TCRdb's copy holds only in-frame clones and misses some; the assay was immunoSEQ multiplex PCR. This sample has 100,000 to 150,000 clones; more than 75% occur once, and the top ten carry about 1.7%. The clonotype comes from a man aged 18 to 30 in good health and CMV-seronegative. The sample consisted of PBMCs. The genes are TRBV7-8 and TRBJ1-3; a weak D match, TRBD1 (5 bases). The CDR3 protein is CASSWGGAPEGNTIYF. The CDR3 nucleotides read TGTGCCAGCAGCTGGGGAGGGGCTCCAGAAGGAAACACCATATATTTT. The whole variable domain, remainder taken from reference TRBV7-8 and TRBJ1-3, is GAGVSQSPRYKVAKRGQDVALRCDPISGHVSLFWYQQALGQGPEFLTYFQNEAQLDKSGLPSDRFFAERPEGSVSTLKIQRTQQEDSAVYLCASSWGGAPEGNTIYFGEGSWLTVV.